This TCR beta chain was profiled in a study of T cell changes during pregnancy in multiple sclerosis. The junction had 7 bases not matched to a gene; V was cut back by 8 bases and J by 7 bases. The germline V gene has CDR1 ENHRY and CDR2 SYGVKD. The CDR3 consists of 13 residues. Sequencing was performed with immunoSEQ multiplex PCR; in TCRdb, only in-frame clones are kept and a portion is missing. Found here are 55,000 to 75,000 clones, about nine tenths of them singletons; the top ten hold 1% to 1.5%. The receptor's source is a female donor in good health, enrolled as a control in a pregnancy study. The chain recombines TRBV10-3 with TRBJ2-1; TRBD2 aligns across 8 bases. Here the sequenced sample was peripheral blood, taken after pregnancy. The CDR3 region is CAIAAGGMNEQFF. In nucleotides, the CDR3 is TGTGCCATCGCGGCGGGGGGAATGAATGAGCAGTTCTTC.